This T cell receptor (beta chain) came from a study of blood T cell repertoires in COVID-19. Germline V gene sequence: CDR1 MNHEY, CDR2 SVGAGI. This CDR3 is 16 amino acids long. V was cut by 0 bases and J by 4 bases, with 10 bases left in between. Sequencing used immunoSEQ multiplex PCR; TCRdb keeps in-frame clones, though not all of them. The sample lists approximately 290,000 clones; roughly 91% were seen once. The origin of this receptor is a man aged 25 to 40 with acute or convalescent COVID-19. The genes are TRBV6-5 and TRBJ2-6; D might be TRBD1 (6 bases). Source material: peripheral blood. The CDR3 sequence: CASSYSLGTGANVLTF. CDR3 DNA sequence: TGTGCCAGCAGTTACTCGCTGGGGACAGGGGCCAACGTCCTGACTTTC.